This T cell receptor (beta chain) was sequenced for a study of PD-1 blockade in classical Hodgkin lymphoma. Findings and caveats of the study: A significant rise in TCR diversity was seen by C4D1 for CD4+ cells but not for CD8+ cells. Complete responders showed a baseline diversity that resembled the diversity of newly diagnosed patients. As was reported, newly diagnosed patients showed lower baseline TCR diversity than healthy donors did.

CDR1 and CDR2 from the germline V gene are MGHRA and YSYEKL. V gave up 0 bases and J gave up 4 bases; unmatched junction bases: 5. The CDR3 is made up of 16 amino acids. TCRdb's table, derived via immunoSEQ multiplex PCR, lists solely in-frame clones and lacks some. Here the sample spans some 64,000 clones, approximately 90% being singletons. With regard to this clone: Its target is not known.

Each patient experienced a relapse that followed autologous stem cell transplantation, and brentuximab vedotin exposure varied. The TCR was taken from a human donor with classical Hodgkin lymphoma. J is TRBJ2-1 and V is TRBV4-1, with 8 bases that match TRBD2. Material: peripheral blood mononuclear cells (PBMCs), obtained at baseline. In nucleotides, the CDR3 is TGCGCCAGCAGCCAAGAGTCGGGGGGGGCGTACAATGAGCAGTTCTTC. Translation: CASSQESGGAYNEQFF.